The 24 T cell receptor beta chains below come from one sample, sequenced in a study of T cells after yellow fever vaccination. TCRdb passed the 5' RACE reads through MiXCR, listing each CDR3 protein once. The data contain 250,000 to 350,000 distinct CDR3 sequences, around 4.3% of them seen just once; the ten biggest clones take up 19%. Material: PBMCs, obtained 15 days after the yellow fever booster vaccination. The source is a young man who received the YFV17D yellow fever vaccine.

This clonotype occurred many times. The V call is TRBV7-6, the J call TRBJ2-4; possibly TRBD1 for D (6 bases). V lost 3 bases and J 1 base, leaving 16 bases between the germline ends. CDR1 and CDR2 from the germline V gene are SGHVS and FNYEAQ. The CDR3 has 17 residues. The CDR3 reads CASSFPLRGSAKNIQYF. Written as DNA, the CDR3 is TGTGCCAGCAGCTTCCCCCTCAGGGGATCGGCCAAAAACATTCAGTACTTC.

This clonotype showed up many times. The rearrangement uses TRBV12-3 or TRBV12-4 and TRBJ2-2; TRBD2 matches at 10 bases. CDR3 size: 19 residues. J lost 1 base, V lost 8 bases, and 16 bases had no gene match. The CDR3 DNA follows: TGTGCCAGCGGCTCGGGCCCAGCGGGGGGGCCATGGAACACCGGGGAGCTGTTTTTT. This gives the protein CASGSGPAGGPWNTGELFF.

This clonotype was observed a few times. Here the CDR3 reads CSARDDGQGGFQQFF. The CDR3 nucleotides are TGCAGTGCTAGAGATGACGGACAGGGCGGCTTTCAGCAGTTCTTC. V usage is TRBV20-1 and J usage is TRBJ2-1, with 8 bases aligning to TRBD1. CDR3 length: 15 amino acids. Germline loops: CDR1 DFQATT, CDR2 SNEGSKA (reference sequence). Losses at the gene ends were 0 bases for V and 11 bases for J; bases not matched to a gene: 12.

This clonotype was seen more than once but under ten times. The V call is TRBV4-3, the J call TRBJ2-5, with 12 bases aligning to TRBD2. The CDR3 covers 17 residues. The V and J ends lost 2 bases and 1 base, in that order; junction bases with no gene match: 5. Germline V lookup: CDR1 LGHNA, CDR2 YSLEER. CDR3 loop: CASSQTSGGPPQETQYF. In DNA form, the CDR3 reads TGCGCCAGCAGCCAAACTAGCGGGGGGCCTCCCCAAGAGACCCAGTACTTC.

In its sample, this clonotype was seen many times. CDR3 in DNA: TGTGCCAGCAGCTTAGGGTACTCTGGAAACACCATATATTTT. Translation gives CASSLGYSGNTIYF. The rearrangement uses TRBV7-2 and TRBJ1-3; D gene ambiguous. The CDR3 is 14 residues long. Trimming stripped 1 base from V and 0 bases from J, with 4 bases between. Germline V gene lookup returns CDR1 SGHTA and CDR2 FQGNSA.

Many counts were recorded for this clonotype. The rearrangement joins TRBV2 to TRBJ1-3, with D hard to call. Germline V gives CDR1 SNHLY, CDR2 FYNNEI. V was cut by 4 bases and J by 0 bases, with 10 bases left in between. The CDR3 runs to 15 residues. CDR3 nucleotides: TGTGCCAGCAGTGCCGGGCGTAGCTCTGGAAACACCATATATTTT. It specifies CASSAGRSSGNTIYF.

Many counts were recorded for this clonotype. The gene calls are TRBV11-2 and TRBJ2-3; 8 positions agree with TRBD1. The CDR3 is made up of 19 amino acids. Germline CDR1 is SGHAT and CDR2 is FQNNGV. Trimming removed 4 bases from V and 1 base from J; junction bases left unmatched: 16. CDR3 bases: TGTGCCAGCAGCTCCGTTAGGACAGGGCCCTATGGGGGCACAGATACGCAGTATTTT. Encoded protein: CASSSVRTGPYGGTDTQYF.

The rearrangement joins TRBV20-1 to TRBJ1-5, with TRBD1 matching over 10 bases. Germline V gene data show CDR1 as DFQATT and CDR2 as SNEGSKA (reference sequence). This CDR3 contains 15 residues. V was pared by 6 bases and J by 1 base, with 6 bases of the junction left unmatched. The CDR3 coding sequence is TGCAGTGCAGCACCGGGACAGGGGAGCAATCAGCCCCAGCATTTT. It is translated as CSAAPGQGSNQPQHF.

This clonotype occurred a few times. V is TRBV18 and J is TRBJ1-2; 7 bases agree with TRBD1. The germline V gene has CDR1 KGHSH and CDR2 LQKENI. V trimming: 0 bases; J trimming: 4 bases; junction bases outside the gene matches: 8. The CDR3 covers 16 residues. The DNA for the CDR3 is TGTGCCAGCTCACCACCGAGGGGGCTTACAATCTATGGCTACACCTTC. Protein: CASSPPRGLTIYGYTF.

The chain combines TRBV6-2 or TRBV6-3 with TRBJ2-3, with D perhaps given as TRBD1 or TRBD2 (5 bases each). The CDR3 spans 15 residues. Germline lookup yields CDR1 MNHEY and CDR2 SVGEGT. The ends were cut back, 5 bases at V and 0 bases at J, with 12 bases in the middle. This chain's CDR3 is CASSPGRKSTDTQYF. The CDR3 region has the DNA TGTGCCAGCAGTCCGGGACGTAAAAGCACAGATACGCAGTATTTT.

This clonotype appeared a few times. The CDR3 nucleotides read TGTGCCAGCAGCTTCGGGACAGGCGCTAACGAGCAGTACGTC. Residues: CASSFGTGANEQYV. The chain recombines TRBV5-6 with TRBJ2-7; 8 bases fit TRBD1. Looked up from germline, CDR1 is SGHDT and CDR2 is YYEEEE. This CDR3 comprises 14 residues. The junction had 6 bases not matched to a gene; V was cut back by 2 bases and J by 5 bases.

This clonotype has only a few counts. The chain recombines TRBV5-1 with TRBJ1-4; TRBD1 is a possible D gene (5 bases). Germline V lookup: CDR1 SGHRS, CDR2 YFSETQ. The V end was cut by 1 base, the J end by 5 bases, with 9 bases between. This CDR3 comprises 14 residues. CDR3 DNA sequence: TGCGCCAGCAGCTTGCTCGGGGGAAATGAAAAACTGTTTTTT. It translates to CASSLLGGNEKLFF.

This clonotype was seen ten or more times. The chain uses TRBV9 and TRBJ1-6; weak D call: TRBD1 (5 bases). CDR3 length equals 15 residues. The V end lost 0 bases, the J end lost 7 bases, and 11 bases lay between the germline ends. Germline V lookup: CDR1 SGDLS, CDR2 YYNGEE. The DNA for the CDR3 is TGTGCCAGCAGCGTAGGGGGGTCTGGAAATTCACCCCTCCACTTT. Protein: CASSVGGSGNSPLHF.

This clonotype showed up many times. V is TRBV5-6 and J is TRBJ2-3; 11 bases are shared with TRBD2. Germline loops: CDR1 SGHDT, CDR2 YYEEEE. The CDR3 extends over 18 amino acids. The J segment lost 0 bases and the V segment lost 3 bases, leaving 9 bases of the junction unmatched. CDR3 nucleotide sequence: TGTGCCAGCAGCTGGAAAGGTAGCGGGGGGGCGAGCACAGATACGCAGTATTTT. Its protein product is CASSWKGSGGASTDTQYF.

A few counts support this clonotype. The gene calls are TRBV5-4 and TRBJ2-5; D is uncertain. CDR1 is SGHNT and CDR2 is YYREEE in the germline V gene (reference sequence). This CDR3 comprises 13 residues. Trimming took 1 base from V and 5 from J, leaving 9 bases between them. The CDR3 loop reads CASSLLRSETQYF. The DNA of the CDR3 is TGTGCCAGCAGCTTGCTGCGTTCGGAGACCCAGTACTTC.

This clonotype was recorded many times. The V gene is TRBV3-1, the J gene TRBJ1-2; D is perhaps TRBD1 (6 bases). CDR1 is LGHDT, CDR2 YNNKEL, per germline (reference sequence). V lost 5 bases and J lost 8, with 12 bases in between. The CDR3 sequence is 12 residues long. CDR3 amino acids: CASSGGYEGYTF. The CDR3 nucleotides read TGTGCCAGCAGCGGGGGCTACGAAGGCTACACCTTC.

This clonotype showed up many times. The chain couples TRBV20-1 to TRBJ2-5; TRBD2 matches 14 bases. Unmatched junction bases numbered 4, after V lost 6 bases and J lost 4 bases. This CDR3 has 14 amino acids. Per germline, CDR1 DFQATT and CDR2 SNEGSKA (reference sequence). The CDR3 protein is CSARLAGGLETQYF. The CDR3 region has the DNA TGCAGTGCAAGACTAGCGGGGGGGTTAGAGACCCAGTACTTC.

There are a few counts of this clonotype. This chain joins TRBV5-5 and TRBJ2-3, with 10 bases fitting TRBD2. CDR3 length: 19 residues. Germline CDR1 is SGHKS and CDR2 is YYEKEE (reference sequence). V gave up 1 base and J gave up 3 bases; unmatched junction bases: 14. In nucleotides, the CDR3 is TGTGCCAGCAGCTTGCCGACTCTGAGGGGACTAGCGCCGACAGATACGCAGTATTTT. Amino acid sequence: CASSLPTLRGLAPTDTQYF.

This clonotype showed up many times. The chain employs TRBV12-3 or TRBV12-4 and TRBJ2-3, with unresolved D. This CDR3 is built from 14 residues. The ends were cut back, 5 bases at V and 8 bases at J, with 17 bases in the middle. CDR3 sequence: CASSLRATMVTQYF. In DNA form, the CDR3 reads TGTGCCAGCAGTCTCCGGGCCACGATGGTTACGCAGTATTTT.

This clonotype was detected only a few times. This sequence joins TRBV15 and TRBJ2-1; 8 nucleotides agree with TRBD1. The CDR3 has 14 amino acids. The J segment lost 4 bases and the V segment lost 4 bases, leaving 3 bases of the junction unmatched. CDR1 LNHNV and CDR2 YYDKDF come from the germline V gene (reference sequence). CDR3 DNA: TGTGCCACCAGCATAGGACAGGGTTACAATGAGCAGTTCTTC. The encoded protein is CATSIGQGYNEQFF.

This clonotype was detected a few times. The rearrangement links TRBV27 to TRBJ2-1, with D perhaps TRBD2 (7 bases). The V end was cut by 1 base, the J end by 0 bases, with 13 bases between. The CDR3 is 17 amino acids. Looked up from germline, CDR1 is MNHEY and CDR2 is SMNVEV (reference sequence). The CDR3 spells CASSLFGGPLSYNEQFF. CDR3 coding DNA: TGTGCCAGCAGTTTATTCGGGGGGCCACTCTCCTACAATGAGCAGTTCTTC.

This clonotype was counted many times. This rearrangement joins TRBV7-3 to TRBJ1-6, with TRBD1 as a possible D gene (5 bases). CDR1 is SGHTA and CDR2 is FQGTGA in the germline V gene. The CDR3 runs 15 residues. V dropped 5 bases and J dropped 7 bases, with 15 bases sitting between them. CDR3 DNA sequence: TGTGCCAGCAGCCTAAGGCAGGGAGGCAATTCACCCCTCCACTTT. This translates into CASSLRQGGNSPLHF.

The V call is TRBV19, the J call TRBJ1-1; tentatively, D is TRBD1 (5 bases). The length of the CDR3 is 11 residues. Per germline, CDR1 LNHDA and CDR2 SQIVND (reference sequence). Deletions cut 11 bases from V and 3 bases from J, with 10 bases between. Here the CDR3 DNA reads TGTGCCTCAGTGGGGGACACTGAAGCTTTCTTT. It encodes CASVGDTEAFF. Complete variable domain (other parts from reference TRBV19 and TRBJ1-1): DGGITQSPKYLFRKEGQNVTLSCEQNLNHDAMYWYRQDPGQGLRLIYYSQIVNDFQKGDIAEGYSVSREKKESFPLTVTSAQKNPTAFYLCASVGDTEAFFGQGTRLTVV.

The chain has TRBV6-5 and TRBJ2-3; 11 bases are shared with TRBD2. CDR3 length equals 16 residues. The J segment lost 10 bases and the V segment lost 0 bases, leaving 9 bases of the junction unmatched. Germline CDR1 MNHEY, CDR2 SVGAGI. The CDR3 loop is CASSYSTLAGVVAQYF. DNA for the CDR3: TGTGCCAGCAGTTACTCGACACTAGCGGGGGTGGTGGCGCAGTATTTT.